This T cell receptor beta chain was identified in a study of T cell changes during pregnancy in multiple sclerosis. The CDR3 sequence is 13 residues long. Per germline, CDR1 SNHLY and CDR2 FYNNEI. V was pared by 4 bases and J by 4 bases, with 9 bases between. Clones were sequenced by immunoSEQ multiplex PCR, and TCRdb holds only the in-frame ones, with some missing. The sample consists of around 70,000 clones, approximately 92% of them appearing once. This rearrangement joins TRBV2 to TRBJ2-3; D uncertain. The sample in question was peripheral blood, obtained before pregnancy. This sequence originates from a female donor with multiple sclerosis, enrolled in a pregnancy study. The CDR3 nucleotides are TGTGCCAGCAGTGTAGTTGCCCCAGATACGCAGTATTTT. Amino acids: CASSVVAPDTQYF.